This TCR beta chain stems from a study of T-cell memory formation after mild COVID-19. TCRdb re-derived calls from the 5' RACE reads in MiXCR, one entry per CDR3 protein. The data contain 450,000 to 650,000 distinct CDR3 sequences, about 20% of them singletons. This TCR was recovered from an adult woman who had mild COVID-19 (a few samples of this study predate the infection). Cell type and time point are not known. Sequencing input: PBMCs or a T cell subset sorted from them (not recorded which).

The CDR3 loop reads CASSLFNMGRETQYF. The CDR3 DNA is TGTGCCAGCAGCTTATTCAATATGGGACGAGAGACCCAGTACTTC. The genes are TRBV7-2 and TRBJ2-5; the D call may be TRBD1 or TRBD2 (5 bases each). Germline V gives CDR1 SGHTA, CDR2 FQGNSA. Trimming left V 2 bases short and J 4 bases short, with 14 bases between. The CDR3 is made up of 15 amino acids.